The 18 T cell receptor beta chains below all came from one sample that was sequenced in a study of CD4 T cells in relation to SARS-CoV-2 and coronaviruses. The data were produced by immunoSEQ multiplex PCR, yet TCRdb's version contains in-frame clones alone and is incomplete. The table records some 40,000 clones, approximately 77% of them present only once. For these receptors, no antigen is known. Sequencing used naive CD4+ T cells from PBMCs, cultured in vitro. Subset given: naive CD4+ T cells isolated by negative enrichment. The origin of the receptors is an adult with COVID-19.

This clone was picked up one time. The gene calls are TRBV12-3 or TRBV12-4 and TRBJ2-2; D uncertain. The V end was cut by 6 bases, the J end by 0 bases, with 5 bases between. CDR3 size: 13 residues. The chain's CDR3 is CASRQANTGELFF. The CDR3 DNA is TGTGCCAGCAGACAAGCGAACACCGGGGAGCTGTTTTTT.

The genes are TRBV18 and TRBJ2-7; TRBD2 matches 7 bases. Per the germline V gene, CDR1 is KGHSH and CDR2 is LQKENI. V lost 6 bases, J lost 3 bases, and 23 bases stayed unmatched. The CDR3 is 19 residues long. The CDR3, as DNA: TGTGCCAGCTCGTCGCCTACTCGCGGGAGTTTTTTCCCGGACTACGAGCAGTACTTC. Protein: CASSSPTRGSFFPDYEQYF.

The CDR3 nucleotides are TGTGCCAGCAGTTTAGCACAGAGGAACACTGAAGCTTTCTTT. This gives the protein CASSLAQRNTEAFF. V usage is TRBV28 and J usage is TRBJ1-1; D ambiguous. CDR3 length: 14 amino acids. Per germline, CDR1 MDHEN and CDR2 SYDVKM. The V and J ends lost 2 bases and 1 base respectively, with 8 bases between them. Filled out from reference TRBV28 and TRBJ1-1, the complete variable domain reads DVKVTQSSRYLVKRTGEKVFLECVQDMDHENMFWYRQDPGLGLRLIYFSYDVKMKEKGDIPEGYSVSREKKERFSLILESASTNQTSMYLCASSLAQRNTEAFFGQGTRLTVV.

The V gene is TRBV28, the J gene TRBJ2-2; perhaps TRBD1 as D (5 bases). The CDR3 runs 20 residues. The germline CDR1 and CDR2 sequences are MDHEN and SYDVKM. Trimming took 3 bases from V and 0 from J, leaving 23 bases between them. The CDR3 protein is CASSLGPSTGPEPNTGELFF. CDR3 nucleotides: TGTGCCAGCAGTTTGGGGCCTTCCACCGGGCCAGAGCCGAACACCGGGGAGCTGTTTTTT.

This clone has a handful of counts. The chain carries TRBV7-7 and TRBJ2-3; TRBD1 might be the D (6 bases). Germline CDR1 reads SSHAT; CDR2 reads FNYEAQ (reference sequence). The CDR3 totals 14 residues. Trimming left V 5 bases short and J 0 bases short, with 9 bases between. CDR3 protein: CASSPGTSTDTQYF. The CDR3 DNA is TGTGCCAGCAGCCCCGGGACAAGCACAGATACGCAGTATTTT.

The chain uses TRBV2 and TRBJ2-5, with 7 bases lining up with TRBD1. Germline V gives CDR1 SNHLY, CDR2 FYNNEI. This CDR3 region has 14 residues. The V and J ends lost 7 bases and 3 bases, in that order; junction bases with no gene match: 8. Written as DNA, the CDR3 is TGTGCCAGCATCTCCGACAGGGTGGAAGAGACCCAGTACTTC. Protein sequence: CASISDRVEETQYF.

The chain has TRBV18 and TRBJ1-4; D is unresolved. Trimming removed 3 bases at V and 8 bases at J, with 13 bases between. The CDR3 has 14 amino acids. Germline CDR1 reads KGHSH; CDR2 reads LQKENI. The CDR3 bases are TGTGCCAGCTCACCGGGAGAACAACGGGAAAAACTGTTTTTT. Its translation is CASSPGEQREKLFF.

This chain links TRBV6-5 with TRBJ1-2; a possible D gene is TRBD1 (6 bases). The ends were cut back, 6 bases at V and 6 bases at J, with 20 bases in the middle. Per germline, CDR1 MNHEY and CDR2 SVGAGI. This CDR3 contains 15 residues. DNA of the CDR3: TGTGCCAGCAGCAGGGAGACGGAGGGGGTTGATGGCTACACCTTC. It translates to CASSRETEGVDGYTF.

Regarding this clone: Sequence at one end of the junction differs from germline and may be a read error. This chain joins TRBV9 and TRBJ2-2, with D possibly being TRBD2 (5 bases). CDR3 size: 15 residues. Germline V CDR1 and CDR2: SGDLS, YYNGEE. The CDR3 protein is CASSALTGNAGELFF. The DNA of the CDR3 is TGTGCCAGCAGCGCCTTGACCGGGAACGCCGGGGAGCTGTTTTTT.

This chain uses TRBV3-1 (or the pseudogene TRBV3-2) with TRBJ2-2; D ambiguous. V shed 2 bases and J shed 5 bases, with 12 bases lying between them. Germline CDR1 reads LGHDT; CDR2 reads YNNKEL (reference sequence). The CDR3 has 15 residues. CDR3 protein: CASSQKGRHTGELFF. The CDR3 region has the DNA TGTGCCAGCAGCCAAAAGGGCCGACATACCGGGGAGCTGTTTTTT.

V and J are TRBV6-6 and TRBJ2-7; 9 nucleotides align to TRBD2. Trimming removed 8 bases from V and 4 bases from J; junction bases left unmatched: 6. This CDR3 comprises 13 residues. Per germline, CDR1 MNHNY and CDR2 SVGAGI (reference sequence). The CDR3 loop reads CASSGAGGYEQYF. The CDR3 nucleotides read TGTGCCAGCTCGGGGGCGGGAGGGTACGAGCAGTACTTC.

The chain joins TRBV27 to TRBJ2-3; TRBD2 aligns across 7 bases. CDR3 length: 15 residues. J lost 4 bases, V lost 3 bases, and 7 bases had no gene match. Germline values: CDR1 MNHEY, CDR2 SMNVEV (reference sequence). The CDR3 protein is CASSFYGRNPDTQYF. As DNA, the CDR3 is TGTGCCAGCAGTTTCTACGGGAGGAACCCAGATACGCAGTATTTT.

This chain uses TRBV30 with TRBJ1-2, with D possibly matching TRBD1 (5 bases). Germline V gene sequence: CDR1 GTSNPN, CDR2 SVGIG (reference sequence). Trimming took 0 bases from V and 6 from J, leaving 26 bases between them. The CDR3 length is 18 residues. The CDR3 DNA is TGTGCCTGGAGTGTTGCCCAACTCTGGGGGAGAGGACCCCATGGCTACACCTTC. Translated: CAWSVAQLWGRGPHGYTF.

The chain has TRBV15 and TRBJ2-5; 9 bases fit TRBD1. With 4 bases clipped from V and 4 bases from J, the junction kept 7 bases outside the gene matches. The CDR3 runs to 15 residues. Germline CDR1 and CDR2: LNHNV and YYDKDF (reference sequence). DNA of the CDR3: TGTGCCACCAGCAAACAGGGGGCGCCGGGAGAGACCCAGTACTTC. As protein: CATSKQGAPGETQYF.

The V gene is TRBV18, the J gene TRBJ1-1; no firm D call. The CDR3 contains 13 residues. Germline lookup yields CDR1 KGHSH and CDR2 LQKENI. V gave up 2 bases and J gave up 4 bases, with 8 bases separating them. Here the CDR3 DNA reads TGTGCCAGCTCACCAGGGGTGGGCACTGAAGCTTTCTTT. Translation: CASSPGVGTEAFF. Variable domain in full (rest from reference TRBV18 and TRBJ1-1): NAGVMQNPRHLVRRRGQEARLRCSPMKGHSHVYWYRQLPEEGLKFMVYLQKENIIDESGMPKERFSAEFPKEGPSILRIQQVVRGDSAAYFCASSPGVGTEAFFGQGTRLTVV.

The rearrangement links TRBV9 to TRBJ2-5; 10 bases are shared with TRBD2. The trim removed 0 bases at V and 4 bases at J, leaving 9 bases unmatched. Germline-derived CDR1 and CDR2 are SGDLS and YYNGEE. The CDR3 is made up of 17 amino acids. The CDR3 region is CASSVGRVSSGRETQYF. CDR3 DNA: TGTGCCAGCAGCGTAGGGAGAGTATCTAGCGGGAGAGAGACCCAGTACTTC.

CDR3 residues: CASSSLLTGGHVQYF. CDR3 bases: TGTGCCAGCAGCTCTCTTTTAACGGGAGGGCATGTGCAGTACTTC. The chain carries TRBV11-2 and TRBJ2-7; TRBD2 matches at 8 bases. This CDR3 contains 15 residues. Trimming took 4 bases from V and 9 from J; bases not matched to a gene: 14. From germline, CDR1 is SGHAT and CDR2 FQNNGV.

This clone was seen a single time. The chain joins TRBV28 to TRBJ2-1; unclear D gene. CDR1 is MDHEN and CDR2 is SYDVKM in the germline V gene. The ends were cut back, 6 bases at V and 7 bases at J, with 10 bases in the middle. The CDR3 runs to 12 residues. In DNA form, the CDR3 reads TGTGCCAGCAGCCGTTCGGAAAATGAGCAGTTCTTC. Translating it yields CASSRSENEQFF.